The 4 T cell receptor beta chains below all came from one sample that was sequenced in a study of STAT3 mutations in large granular lymphocyte leukemia. What these receptors recognize is not known. Overall study findings and caveats: At least one immunodominant TCR beta clonotype appeared in every T-cell large granular lymphocyte leukemia patient.

Profiled with immunoSEQ multiplex PCR; TCRdb holds only in-frame clones, not every one. Here the sample spans 20,000 to 30,000 clones, over 90% being singletons. The sequenced sample was peripheral blood mononuclear cells. The receptors were gathered from a man between 35 and 55 years old with T-cell large granular lymphocyte leukemia. Some clones in this sample may be carry-over from other donors' samples.

The chain combines TRBV30 with TRBJ1-5; no clear D. This CDR3 contains 15 residues. Germline values: CDR1 GTSNPN, CDR2 SVGIG (reference sequence). With 0 bases removed from V and 0 bases from J, the gap between germline ends came to 9 bases. The CDR3: CAWSVGGNSNQPQHF. The CDR3 bases are TGTGCCTGGAGTGTAGGAGGAAATAGCAATCAGCCCCAGCATTTT.

V usage is TRBV7-9 and J usage is TRBJ2-7; D tentatively reads TRBD1 or TRBD2 (5 bases each). Looked up from germline, CDR1 is SEHNR and CDR2 is FQNEAQ (reference sequence). This CDR3 has 15 residues. V was cut by 7 bases and J by 5 bases, with 21 bases left in between. For the CDR3, the DNA is TGTGCCAGCACAGGAAGACAGCGCCGAGGGGACGAGCAGTACTTC. It is translated as CASTGRQRRGDEQYF.

The chain employs TRBV9 and TRBJ2-7; D might be TRBD2 (6 bases). This CDR3 contains 15 residues. Germline CDR1 reads SGDLS; CDR2 reads YYNGEE. The V gene lost 2 bases and the J gene lost 3 bases, with 15 bases spanning the gap. The CDR3 bases are TGTGCCAGCAGCGTCGATCAGGGACTGATCTACGAGCAGTACTTC. This encodes CASSVDQGLIYEQYF.

This clone has a handful of counts. V gene TRBV11-2 combines with J gene TRBJ2-3, with D possibly TRBD1 on 5 matching bases. Trimming removed 0 bases from V and 3 bases from J, with 19 bases in between. The length of the CDR3 is 18 residues. Germline V gene sequence: CDR1 SGHAT, CDR2 FQNNGV. CDR3 nucleotide sequence: TGTGCCAGCAGCTTAGATTTCCGGACACTTGGTAGAACAGATACGCAGTATTTT. Protein sequence: CASSLDFRTLGRTDTQYF.